These 9 T cell receptor beta chains were sequenced from one sample in a study of blood T cells in healthy people across ages. Combining a sample-barcoded 5' primer with a J-beta primer mix, a second PCR ran for roughly 6 to 12 cycles. A single record per CDR3 protein comes from TCRdb applying MiXCR to the 5' RACE reads. The sample includes roughly 800,000 distinct CDR3 sequences, around 25% of them seen just once. The same sample was also studied in work on T cells of mothers and their children.

Sample: blood. These receptors all come from a boy aged 10-17 years in good health.

A few counts support this clonotype. The rearrangement links TRBV20-1 to TRBJ1-1, with D hard to call. The CDR3 spans 14 residues. From germline, CDR1 is DFQATT and CDR2 SNEGSKA (reference sequence). V was shortened by 2 bases and J by 6 bases, with 16 bases between the two germline ends. The CDR3 DNA follows: TGCAGTGCTAGACGGGTTTACGGACCCCCTGAAGCTTTCTTT. Residues: CSARRVYGPPEAFF.

This clonotype has just a few counts. This rearrangement joins TRBV2 to TRBJ1-3, with a weak D call TRBD1 (5 bases). With 7 bases removed from V and 4 bases from J, the gap between germline ends came to 14 bases. Germline V gene data show CDR1 as SNHLY and CDR2 as FYNNEI. The CDR3 runs 14 residues. The CDR3 spells CASNPRGPGNTIYF. CDR3 nucleotides: TGTGCCAGCAATCCAAGGGGTCCCGGAAACACCATATATTTT. Full variable domain (outside the CDR3, taken from reference TRBV2 and TRBJ1-3): EPEVTQTPSHQVTQMGQEVILRCVPISNHLYFYWYRQILGQKVEFLVSFYNNEISEKSEIFDDQFSVERPDGSNFTLKIRSTKLEDSAMYFCASNPRGPGNTIYFGEGSWLTVV.

This clonotype was observed many times. The rearrangement uses TRBV7-9 and TRBJ1-2; D gene ambiguous. The V end lost 6 bases, the J end lost 6 bases, and 14 bases lay between the germline ends. The CDR3 extends over 13 amino acids. In germline, CDR1 is SEHNR, CDR2 FQNEAQ (reference sequence). The chain's CDR3 is CASRRPGRDGYTF. CDR3 sequence (DNA): TGTGCCAGCAGGAGGCCGGGGAGGGATGGCTACACCTTC.

The chain uses TRBV2 and TRBJ1-4; no clear D. V was shortened by 6 bases and J by 0 bases, with 8 bases between the two germline ends. This CDR3 has 14 amino acids. CDR1 SNHLY and CDR2 FYNNEI come from the germline V gene. The CDR3 spells CASSGRATNEKLFF. For the CDR3, the DNA is TGTGCCAGCAGCGGACGAGCAACTAATGAAAAACTGTTTTTT.

This clonotype was seen more than once but under ten times. This chain connects TRBV5-1 to TRBJ2-2, with D perhaps TRBD1 (5 bases). Trimming removed 4 bases at V and 6 bases at J, with 16 bases between. Germline V CDR1 and CDR2: SGHRS, YFSETQ. The CDR3 runs to 15 residues. The CDR3 region is CASSEAGYQAGELFF. The DNA for the CDR3 is TGCGCCAGCAGCGAAGCAGGGTATCAGGCCGGGGAGCTGTTTTTT.

V is TRBV5-1 and J is TRBJ1-2, with no clear D. The germline gives CDR1 SGHRS, CDR2 YFSETQ. The CDR3 totals 14 residues. V lost 3 bases and J 4 bases, leaving 13 bases between the germline ends. As DNA, the CDR3 is TGCGCCAGCAGCTCAAGACCATCCGGCTATGGCTACACCTTC. It is translated as CASSSRPSGYGYTF. The whole variable domain, filled in from reference TRBV5-1 and TRBJ1-2, reads KAGVTQTPRYLIKTRGQQVTLSCSPISGHRSVSWYQQTPGQGLQFLFEYFSETQRNKGNFPGRFSGRQFSNSRSEMNVSTLELGDSALYLCASSSRPSGYGYTFGSGTRLTVV.

This clonotype turned up a few times. The V call is TRBV7-6, the J call TRBJ1-6; D might be TRBD1 (5 bases). Germline V lookup: CDR1 SGHVS, CDR2 FNYEAQ. The CDR3 runs to 15 residues. V shed 5 bases and J shed 10 bases, with 18 bases lying between them. In nucleotides, the CDR3 is TGTGCCAGCAGCCCACGGGGCCCTCAGGGATCACCCCTCCACTTT. This translates into CASSPRGPQGSPLHF.

The V call is TRBV5-4, the J call TRBJ2-7, with 7 bases that match TRBD2. This CDR3 contains 14 residues. The ends lost 3 bases at V and 6 bases at J; junction bases unmatched: 9. Germline V gene lookup returns CDR1 SGHNT and CDR2 YYREEE (reference sequence). CDR3 sequence (DNA): TGTGCCAGCAGCTGGGGGGGTAGTGAGCTCGAGCAGTACTTC. Translating it yields CASSWGGSELEQYF.

The CDR3, as DNA: TGTGCCAGCAGCTGGGGACAGGGGGCTACCACCGGGGAGCTGTTTTTT. Translating it yields CASSWGQGATTGELFF. The genes are TRBV5-4 and TRBJ2-2, with TRBD1 matching 12 bases. V was clipped by 3 bases and J by 4 bases; unmatched bases: 4. CDR3 length: 16 amino acids. Germline lookup yields CDR1 SGHNT and CDR2 YYREEE (reference sequence).